This paragraph covers one T cell receptor beta chain sequence. The antigen remains unidentified. These data come from a study of cytomegalovirus exposure and HLA in healthy donors. The PCR had 60 Vbeta and 13 Jbeta primers. Method: immunoSEQ multiplex PCR; TCRdb's copy keeps in-frame clones and lacks some. The repertoire holds around 65,000 clones, with 80% as singletons. CDR3 length equals 15 residues. Germline CDR1 LGHNA, CDR2 YNFKEQ. With 4 bases removed from V and 3 bases from J, the gap between germline ends came to 15 bases. Study outcomes and limitations: What a later analysis reportedly showed was that an Asian-associated ancestry cluster had fewer N-insertions than the 666-donor mean. A later examination showed that TCR association rates differed by HLA locus, with DRB1 most and HLA-C fewest. The study reported that TCR beta sequences accurately predicted HLA-A and HLA-B alleles in most subjects. Confirmation in vitro established that a few CMV-associated chains were specific for CMV antigens.

The chain carries TRBV4-2 and TRBJ2-5, with a tentative D call TRBD1 (7 bases). The sequence came from a woman in her 30s in good health and CMV-seronegative. Sequenced material: PBMCs. The CDR3 loop is CASSPTGDREETQYF. CDR3 bases: TGTGCCAGCAGCCCGACGGGAGACAGGGAAGAGACCCAGTACTTC.